The T cell receptor (beta chain) under discussion was sequenced for a study of blood T cell repertoires in COVID-19. Recovered status in Cohort 3 required two negative PCRs, clearance, or symptom resolution. Sequencing used immunoSEQ multiplex PCR; TCRdb keeps in-frame clones, though not all of them. Of 180,000 or so clones in the sample, 65% to 85% were seen once. The CDR3 extends over 16 amino acids. V lost 0 bases to trimming and J lost 7 bases; unmatched junction nucleotides: 5. Germline CDR1 and CDR2: MNHNS and SASEGT. The rearrangement links TRBV6-1 to TRBJ1-6, with 8 bases aligning to TRBD1. This receptor was identified in a woman aged 55-69 years who had recovered from COVID-19. The sequencing input was PBMCs or T cells enriched from blood (not recorded which). DNA for the CDR3: TGTGCCAGCAGTGAAGCGCTTCAGGGGGCGAATTCACCCCTCCACTTT. This encodes CASSEALQGANSPLHF.